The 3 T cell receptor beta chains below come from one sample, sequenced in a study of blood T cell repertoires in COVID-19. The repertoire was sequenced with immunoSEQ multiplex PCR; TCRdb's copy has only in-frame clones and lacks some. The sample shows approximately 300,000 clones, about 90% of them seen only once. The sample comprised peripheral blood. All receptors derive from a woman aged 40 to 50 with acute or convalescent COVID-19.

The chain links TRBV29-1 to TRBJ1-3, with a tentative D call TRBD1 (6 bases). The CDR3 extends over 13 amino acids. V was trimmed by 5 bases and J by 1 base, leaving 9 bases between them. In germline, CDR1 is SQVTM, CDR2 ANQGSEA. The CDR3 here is CSVTRGSGNTIYF. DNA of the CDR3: TGCAGCGTTACTAGGGGGTCTGGAAACACCATATATTTT.

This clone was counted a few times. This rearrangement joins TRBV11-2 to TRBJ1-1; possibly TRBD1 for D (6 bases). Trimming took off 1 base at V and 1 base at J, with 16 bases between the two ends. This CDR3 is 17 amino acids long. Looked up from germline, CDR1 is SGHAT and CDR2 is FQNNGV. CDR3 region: CASSLARGGRANTEAFF. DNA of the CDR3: TGTGCCAGCAGCTTAGCCAGGGGTGGCAGGGCGAACACTGAAGCTTTCTTT. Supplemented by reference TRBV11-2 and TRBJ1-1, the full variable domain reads EAGVAQSPRYKIIEKRQSVAFWCNPISGHATLYWYQQILGQGPKLLIQFQNNGVVDDSQLPKDRFSAERLKGVDSTLKIQPAKLEDSAVYLCASSLARGGRANTEAFFGQGTRLTVV.

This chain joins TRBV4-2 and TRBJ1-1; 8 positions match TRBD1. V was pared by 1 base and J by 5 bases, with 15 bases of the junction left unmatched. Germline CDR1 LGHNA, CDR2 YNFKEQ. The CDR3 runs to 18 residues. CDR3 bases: TGTGCCAGCAGCCAAGCCCTATGGGCAGGGGGCCCGGGGACTGAAGCTTTCTTT. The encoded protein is CASSQALWAGGPGTEAFF.